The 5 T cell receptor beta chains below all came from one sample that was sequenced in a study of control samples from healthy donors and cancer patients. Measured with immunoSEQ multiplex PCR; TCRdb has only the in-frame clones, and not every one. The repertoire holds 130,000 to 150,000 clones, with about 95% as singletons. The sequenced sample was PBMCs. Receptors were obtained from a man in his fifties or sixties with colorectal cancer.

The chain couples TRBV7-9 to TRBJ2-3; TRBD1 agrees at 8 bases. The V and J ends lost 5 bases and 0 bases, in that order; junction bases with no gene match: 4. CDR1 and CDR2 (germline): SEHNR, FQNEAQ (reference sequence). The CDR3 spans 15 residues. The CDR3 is CASSRDRISTDTQYF. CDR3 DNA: TGTGCCAGCAGCCGGGACAGGATAAGCACAGATACGCAGTATTTT.

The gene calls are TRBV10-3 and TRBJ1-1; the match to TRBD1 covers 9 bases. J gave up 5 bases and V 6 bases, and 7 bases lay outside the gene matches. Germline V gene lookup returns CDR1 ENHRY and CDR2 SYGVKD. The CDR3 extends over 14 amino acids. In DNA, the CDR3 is TGTGCCATCAGGGGGGACAGGGACATGACTGAAGCTTTCTTT. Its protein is CAIRGDRDMTEAFF.

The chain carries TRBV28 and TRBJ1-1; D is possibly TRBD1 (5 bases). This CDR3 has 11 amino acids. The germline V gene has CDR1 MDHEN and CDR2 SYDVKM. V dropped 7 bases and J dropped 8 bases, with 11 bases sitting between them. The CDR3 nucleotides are TGTGCCAGCACCTCTTGGGGGGAAGCTTTCTTT. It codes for CASTSWGEAFF.

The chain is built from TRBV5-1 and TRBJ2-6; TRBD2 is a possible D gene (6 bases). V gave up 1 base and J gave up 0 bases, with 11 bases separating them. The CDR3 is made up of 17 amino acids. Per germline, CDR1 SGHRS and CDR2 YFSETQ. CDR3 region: CASSLMGLTSGANVLTF. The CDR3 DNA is TGCGCCAGCAGCTTGATGGGACTGACCTCTGGGGCCAACGTCCTGACTTTC.

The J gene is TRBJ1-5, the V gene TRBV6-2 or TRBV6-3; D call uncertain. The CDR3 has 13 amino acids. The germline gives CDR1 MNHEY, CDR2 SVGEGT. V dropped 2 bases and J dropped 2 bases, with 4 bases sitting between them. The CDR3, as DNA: TGTGCCAGCAGTTACGAGGGCAATCAGCCCCAGCATTTT. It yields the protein CASSYEGNQPQHF.